The next 2 T cell receptor beta chains were all read from a single sample in a study of blood T cell repertoires in COVID-19. The data were produced by immunoSEQ multiplex PCR, yet TCRdb's version contains in-frame clones alone and is incomplete. Seen here are around 150,000 clones, around 92% observed once, and the top ten hold about 5.3%. Sequencing input: peripheral blood. The receptors derive from a man aged 30 to 39 with COVID-19, enrolled during active disease.

The chain links TRBV27 to TRBJ2-3; tentative D call: TRBD2 (5 bases). Per the germline V gene, CDR1 is MNHEY and CDR2 is SMNVEV (reference sequence). The CDR3 totals 15 residues. V dropped 6 bases and J dropped 0 bases, with 13 bases sitting between them. For the CDR3, the DNA is TGTGCCAGCAGCTTTACAAGACTAAGCACAGATACGCAGTATTTT. Its translation: CASSFTRLSTDTQYF.

The chain combines TRBV7-2 with TRBJ1-2; D gene uncertain. The germline gives CDR1 SGHTA, CDR2 FQGNSA. V lost 0 bases and J lost 7, with 12 bases in between. The CDR3 sequence is 14 residues long. The CDR3 loop is CASSLARGAGGYTF. As DNA, the CDR3 is TGTGCCAGCAGCTTAGCGCGGGGTGCGGGTGGCTACACCTTC.